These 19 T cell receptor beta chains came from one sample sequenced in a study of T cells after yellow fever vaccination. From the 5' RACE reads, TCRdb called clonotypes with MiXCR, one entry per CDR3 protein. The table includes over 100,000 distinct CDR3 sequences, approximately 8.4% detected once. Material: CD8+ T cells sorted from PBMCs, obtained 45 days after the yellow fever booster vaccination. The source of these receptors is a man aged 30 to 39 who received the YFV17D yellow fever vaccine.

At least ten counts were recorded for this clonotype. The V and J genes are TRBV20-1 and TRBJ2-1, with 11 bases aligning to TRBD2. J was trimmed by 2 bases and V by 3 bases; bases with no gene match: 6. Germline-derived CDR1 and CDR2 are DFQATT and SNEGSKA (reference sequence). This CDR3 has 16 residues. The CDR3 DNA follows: TGCAGTGCTAGTCGGCTAGCGGGAGGCGCCTACAATGAGCAGTTCTTC. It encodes CSASRLAGGAYNEQFF.

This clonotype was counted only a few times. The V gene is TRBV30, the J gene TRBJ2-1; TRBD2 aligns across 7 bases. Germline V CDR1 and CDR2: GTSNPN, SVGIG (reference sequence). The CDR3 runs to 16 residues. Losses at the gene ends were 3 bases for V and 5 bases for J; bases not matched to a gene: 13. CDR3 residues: CAWSPWRESHHNEQFF. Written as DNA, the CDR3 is TGTGCCTGGAGCCCGTGGCGGGAGTCTCACCACAATGAGCAGTTCTTC.

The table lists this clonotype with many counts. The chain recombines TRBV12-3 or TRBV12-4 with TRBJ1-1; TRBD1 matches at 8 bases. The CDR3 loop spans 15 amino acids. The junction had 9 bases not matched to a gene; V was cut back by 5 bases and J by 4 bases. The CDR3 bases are TGTGCCAGCAGTCCGGACAGGGTGGGTGGCACTGAAGCTTTCTTT. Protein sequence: CASSPDRVGGTEAFF.

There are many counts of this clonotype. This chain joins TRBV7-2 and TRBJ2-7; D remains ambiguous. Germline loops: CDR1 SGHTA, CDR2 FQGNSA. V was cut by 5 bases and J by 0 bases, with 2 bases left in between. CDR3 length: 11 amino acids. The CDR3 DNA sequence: TGTGCCAGCAGCCTCTCCTACGAGCAGTACTTC. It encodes CASSLSYEQYF.

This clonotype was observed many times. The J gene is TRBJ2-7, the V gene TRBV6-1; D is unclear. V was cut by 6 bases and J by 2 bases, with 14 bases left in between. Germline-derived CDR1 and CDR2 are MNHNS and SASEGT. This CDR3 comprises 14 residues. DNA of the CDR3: TGTGCCAGCAGCCACCCTGGCCCAGCCTACGAGCAGTACTTC. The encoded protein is CASSHPGPAYEQYF.

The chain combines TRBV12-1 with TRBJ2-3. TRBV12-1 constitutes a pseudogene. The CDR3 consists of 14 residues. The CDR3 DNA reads TGTGCCAGCAGCCCTTTTGTGGGAACCGATACGCAGTATTTT. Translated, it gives CASSPFVGTDTQYF.

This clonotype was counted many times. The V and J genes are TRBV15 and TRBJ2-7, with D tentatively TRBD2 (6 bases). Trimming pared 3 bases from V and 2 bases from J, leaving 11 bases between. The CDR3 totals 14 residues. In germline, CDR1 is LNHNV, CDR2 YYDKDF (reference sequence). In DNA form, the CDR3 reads TGTGCCACCAGCAGTGGGCGGGGACCCTACGAGCAGTACTTC. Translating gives CATSSGRGPYEQYF.

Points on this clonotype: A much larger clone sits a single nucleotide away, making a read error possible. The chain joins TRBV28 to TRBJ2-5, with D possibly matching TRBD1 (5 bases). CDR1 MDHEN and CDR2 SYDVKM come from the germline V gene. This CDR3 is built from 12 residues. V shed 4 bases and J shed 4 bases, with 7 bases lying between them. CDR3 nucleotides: TGTGCCAGCAGTTCTCAGGGAGAGACCCAGTACTTC. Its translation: CASSSQGETQYF.

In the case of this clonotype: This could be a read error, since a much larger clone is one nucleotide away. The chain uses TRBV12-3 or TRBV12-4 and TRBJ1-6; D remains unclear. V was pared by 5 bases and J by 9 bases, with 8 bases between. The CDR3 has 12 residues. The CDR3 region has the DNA TGTGCCAGCAGTCGGGAGTTTTCACCCCTCCACTTT. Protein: CASSREFSPLHF.

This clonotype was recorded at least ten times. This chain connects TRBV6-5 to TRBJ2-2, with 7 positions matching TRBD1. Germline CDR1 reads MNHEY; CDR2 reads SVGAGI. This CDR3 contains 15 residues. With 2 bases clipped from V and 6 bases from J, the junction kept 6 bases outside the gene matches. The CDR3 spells CASSYERQGSGELFF. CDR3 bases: TGTGCCAGCAGTTACGAGAGACAGGGTTCCGGGGAGCTGTTTTTT.

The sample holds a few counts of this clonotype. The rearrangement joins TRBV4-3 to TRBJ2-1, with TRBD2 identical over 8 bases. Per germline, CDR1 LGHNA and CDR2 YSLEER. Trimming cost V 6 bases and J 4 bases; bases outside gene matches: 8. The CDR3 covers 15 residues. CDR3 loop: CASRPGVAGYNEQFF. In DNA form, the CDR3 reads TGCGCCAGCAGACCCGGGGTAGCGGGGTACAATGAGCAGTTCTTC.

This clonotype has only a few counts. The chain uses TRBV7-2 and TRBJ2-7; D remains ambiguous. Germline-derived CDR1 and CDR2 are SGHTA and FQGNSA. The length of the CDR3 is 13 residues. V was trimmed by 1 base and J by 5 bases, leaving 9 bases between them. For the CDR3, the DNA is TGTGCCAGCAGCTTAGTGTCCCTTGACGAGCAGTACTTC. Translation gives CASSLVSLDEQYF.

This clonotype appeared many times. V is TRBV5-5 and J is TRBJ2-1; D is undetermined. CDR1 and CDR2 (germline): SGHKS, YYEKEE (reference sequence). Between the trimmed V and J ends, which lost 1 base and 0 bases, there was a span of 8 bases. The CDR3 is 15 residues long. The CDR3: CASSLLQNSYNEQFF. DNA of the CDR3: TGTGCCAGCAGCTTGTTACAGAACTCCTACAATGAGCAGTTCTTC.

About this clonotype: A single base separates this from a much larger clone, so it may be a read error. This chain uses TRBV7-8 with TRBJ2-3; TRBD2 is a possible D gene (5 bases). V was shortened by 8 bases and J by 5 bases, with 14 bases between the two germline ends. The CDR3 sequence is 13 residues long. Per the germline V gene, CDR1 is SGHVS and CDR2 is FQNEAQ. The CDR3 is CASGPHREDTQYF. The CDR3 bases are TGTGCCAGCGGCCCCCACCGGGAAGATACGCAGTATTTT.

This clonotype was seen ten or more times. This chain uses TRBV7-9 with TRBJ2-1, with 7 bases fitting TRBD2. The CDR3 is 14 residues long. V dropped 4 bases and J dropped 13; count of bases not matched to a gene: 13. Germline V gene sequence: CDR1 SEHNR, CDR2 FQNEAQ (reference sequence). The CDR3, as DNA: TGTGCCAGCAGCTCAACCACCAGGACTAGATTCCAGTTCTTC. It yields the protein CASSSTTRTRFQFF. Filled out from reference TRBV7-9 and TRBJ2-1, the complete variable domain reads DTGVSQNPRHKITKRGQNVTFRCDPISEHNRLYWYRQTLGQGPEFLTYFQNEAQLEKSRLLSDRFSAERPKGSFSTLEIQRTEQGDSAMYLCASSSTTRTRFQFFGPGTRLTVL.

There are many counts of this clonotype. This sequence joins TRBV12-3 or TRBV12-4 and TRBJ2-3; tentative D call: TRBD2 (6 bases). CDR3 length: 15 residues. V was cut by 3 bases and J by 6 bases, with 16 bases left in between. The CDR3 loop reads CASSFLGEVLDTQYF. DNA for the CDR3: TGTGCCAGCAGTTTTCTAGGGGAGGTTCTTGATACGCAGTATTTT.

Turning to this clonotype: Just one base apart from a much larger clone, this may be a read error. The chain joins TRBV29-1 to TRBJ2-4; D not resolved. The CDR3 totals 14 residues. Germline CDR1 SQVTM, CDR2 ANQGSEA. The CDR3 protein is CSAQSAEAKNIHYF. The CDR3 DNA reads TGCAGCGCCCAAAGCGCCGAAGCCAAAAACATTCACTACTTC.

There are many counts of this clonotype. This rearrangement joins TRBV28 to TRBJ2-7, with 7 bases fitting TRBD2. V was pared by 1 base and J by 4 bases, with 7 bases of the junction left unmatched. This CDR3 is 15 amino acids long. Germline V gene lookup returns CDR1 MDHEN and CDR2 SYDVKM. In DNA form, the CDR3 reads TGTGCCAGCAGTTTATCTTCTAACGGGGGGTACGAGCAGTACTTC. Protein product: CASSLSSNGGYEQYF.

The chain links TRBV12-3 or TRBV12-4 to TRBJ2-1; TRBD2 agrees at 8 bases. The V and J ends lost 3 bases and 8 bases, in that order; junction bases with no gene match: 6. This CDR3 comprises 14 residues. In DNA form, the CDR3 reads TGTGCCAGCAGTTTGAGCGGGAGTTCGGATGAGCAGTTCTTC. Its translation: CASSLSGSSDEQFF.